The 17 T cell receptor beta chains given below trace back to one sample, sequenced in a study of cytomegalovirus exposure and HLA in healthy donors (dated by TCRdb to 2016 to 2017). Receptor libraries were prepared by the immunoSEQ multiplex PCR assay. A mixture of 60 forward primers for TCR Vbeta segments and 13 reverse primers for TCR Jbeta segments was used in the multiplex PCR. TCRdb's version of the immuneACCESS table is confined to in-frame rearrangements and falls short of the full clone set. An unresolved V gene accounts for under half of the shortfall where checked; the remainder is of unknown origin. The record for this sample contains approximately 110,000 clones. Approximately 6.2% of the sample is in the top ten clones. The sequencing sample was made of PBMCs. These receptors came from a man in his forties in good health and CMV-seropositive.

The genes are TRBV6-6 and TRBJ1-1, with 9 nucleotides matching TRBD1. CDR3 size: 15 residues. With 2 bases clipped from V and 4 bases from J, the junction kept 5 bases outside the gene matches. Germline-derived CDR1 and CDR2 are MNHNY and SVGAGI (reference sequence). CDR3 sequence (DNA): TGTGCCAGCAGTTACACAGAGACAGGGGGCACTGAAGCTTTCTTT. Protein product: CASSYTETGGTEAFF.

The chain uses TRBV7-2 and TRBJ2-3, with 13 bases that match TRBD2. This CDR3 has 17 residues. Unmatched junction bases numbered 8, after V lost 4 bases and J lost 4 bases. From germline, CDR1 is SGHTA and CDR2 FQGNSA. CDR3 DNA: TGTGCCAGCAGCTACCGGACTAGCGGGAGTAGTTCAGATACGCAGTATTTT. Its translation is CASSYRTSGSSSDTQYF.

V usage is TRBV19 and J usage is TRBJ1-5, with D perhaps TRBD1 (5 bases). The CDR3 extends over 15 amino acids. Germline V gives CDR1 LNHDA, CDR2 SQIVND (reference sequence). The V end lost 5 bases, the J end lost 3 bases, and 14 bases lay between the germline ends. The CDR3 DNA sequence: TGTGCCAGTAGTCCCCTCCAGGGCGTCAATCAGCCCCAGCATTTT. Amino acids: CASSPLQGVNQPQHF.

The rearrangement uses TRBV29-1 and TRBJ2-3; possible D gene TRBD1, 6 bases. This CDR3 spans 14 amino acids. V shed 5 bases and J shed 0 bases, with 12 bases lying between them. The V gene's germline CDR1 is SQVTM and CDR2 ANQGSEA. The CDR3 DNA follows: TGCAGCGTTAAACAGGGAGCTAGCACAGATACGCAGTATTTT. Residues: CSVKQGASTDTQYF.

As concerns this clone: Other DNA sequences within the sample encode an identical CDR3. J is TRBJ2-6 and V is TRBV29-1; a weak D match, TRBD1 (5 bases). The CDR3 length is 14 residues. The germline V gene encodes CDR1 SQVTM and CDR2 ANQGSEA. The germline V and J ends were trimmed by 0 bases and 5 bases, with 8 bases remaining between them. The chain's CDR3 is CSVEDRQRANVLTF. For the CDR3, the DNA is TGCAGCGTTGAAGATAGACAGCGGGCCAACGTCCTGACTTTC.

The chain is built from TRBV5-1 and TRBJ2-2; a weak D match, TRBD2 (7 bases). CDR1 is SGHRS, CDR2 YFSETQ, per germline. The CDR3 covers 16 residues. With 4 bases removed from V and 5 bases from J, the gap between germline ends came to 18 bases. The CDR3 reads CASSPARGGGTGELFF. DNA for the CDR3: TGCGCCAGCAGCCCGGCCCGCGGGGGCGGTACCGGGGAGCTGTTTTTT.

In the case of this clone: The same CDR3 can be traced to other DNA sequences in this sample. The chain combines TRBV5-4 with TRBJ2-2, with unresolved D. Germline CDR1 SGHNT, CDR2 YYREEE (reference sequence). CDR3 length: 14 amino acids. The germline V and J ends were trimmed by 0 bases and 2 bases, with 5 bases remaining between them. The CDR3: CASSLDSNTGELFF. The DNA for the CDR3 is TGTGCCAGCAGCTTGGATTCAAACACCGGGGAGCTGTTTTTT. The full variable domain, completed using reference TRBV5-4 and TRBJ2-2, is ETGVTQSPTHLIKTRGQQVTLRCSSQSGHNTVSWYQQALGQGPQFIFQYYREEENGRGNFPPRFSGLQFPNYSSELNVNALELDDSALYLCASSLDSNTGELFFGEGSRLTVL.

The chain is built from TRBV5-6 and TRBJ1-4, with D possibly being TRBD1 (6 bases). With 2 bases removed from V and 3 bases from J, the gap between germline ends came to 11 bases. This CDR3 spans 15 amino acids. CDR1 and CDR2 (germline): SGHDT, YYEEEE. The CDR3 spells CASSFRGLANEKLFF. The CDR3, as DNA: TGTGCCAGCAGCTTCAGGGGTTTGGCTAATGAAAAACTGTTTTTT.

V gene TRBV5-5 combines with J gene TRBJ2-3; TRBD2 agrees at 14 bases. V lost 4 bases to trimming and J lost 9 bases; unmatched junction nucleotides: 7. CDR1 and CDR2 (germline): SGHKS, YYEKEE (reference sequence). CDR3 length: 15 residues. The CDR3 sequence is CASSRPGLAGDTQYF. The CDR3 DNA is TGTGCCAGCAGCAGACCGGGACTAGCGGGAGACACGCAGTATTTT.

The chain employs TRBV28 and TRBJ1-3, with 8 bases aligning to TRBD1. The CDR3 is 14 residues long. V lost 6 bases and J lost 4; bases outside the gene matches: 5. CDR1 MDHEN and CDR2 SYDVKM come from the germline V gene. CDR3 residues: CASRDREWGNTIYF. CDR3 sequence (DNA): TGTGCCAGCAGGGACAGGGAGTGGGGAAACACCATATATTTT.

This chain links TRBV5-4 with TRBJ2-3; 7 positions match TRBD1. Unmatched junction bases numbered 3, after V lost 2 bases and J lost 3 bases. Germline lookup yields CDR1 SGHNT and CDR2 YYREEE (reference sequence). The CDR3 is 14 amino acids. DNA of the CDR3: TGTGCCAGCAGCTTCAGGGGGTTTACAGATACGCAGTATTTT. It is translated as CASSFRGFTDTQYF.

For the CDR3, the DNA is TGTGCCAGCAGTTTGGGGACTACGGGAGCCTACGAGCAGTACTTC. Its translation: CASSLGTTGAYEQYF. The chain has TRBV27 and TRBJ2-7; 7 nucleotides match TRBD2. The V and J ends lost 3 bases and 2 bases, in that order; junction bases with no gene match: 7. In germline, CDR1 is MNHEY, CDR2 SMNVEV (reference sequence). CDR3 length equals 15 residues.

This chain connects TRBV28 to TRBJ1-1; a weak D match, TRBD1 (6 bases). The CDR3 length is 12 residues. CDR1 is MDHEN, CDR2 SYDVKM, per germline. The V end lost 3 bases, the J end lost 10 bases, and 12 bases lay between the germline ends. CDR3 nucleotides: TGTGCCAGCAGTTTGGGAACAGGGAGAGCTTTCTTT. Residues: CASSLGTGRAFF. Together with reference TRBV28 and TRBJ1-1, the CDR3 gives the full variable domain: DVKVTQSSRYLVKRTGEKVFLECVQDMDHENMFWYRQDPGLGLRLIYFSYDVKMKEKGDIPEGYSVSREKKERFSLILESASTNQTSMYLCASSLGTGRAFFGQGTRLTVV.

The chain is built from TRBV19 and TRBJ1-1, with D maybe TRBD1 (5 bases). Trimming left V 4 bases short and J 3 bases short, with 12 bases between. Looked up from germline, CDR1 is LNHDA and CDR2 is SQIVND (reference sequence). This CDR3 has 14 residues. CDR3 DNA sequence: TGTGCCAGTAGTAGGCGGGGCTCGGACACTGAAGCTTTCTTT. Translation: CASSRRGSDTEAFF.

The chain uses TRBV10-1 and TRBJ2-2, with D maybe TRBD1 (6 bases). Looked up from germline, CDR1 is WNHNN and CDR2 is SYGVQD (reference sequence). This CDR3 is built from 13 residues. Trimming took off 8 bases at V and 7 bases at J, with 14 bases between the two ends. The CDR3 bases are TGCGCCAGCTCGCCAGGGGCGGGCGGGGAGCTGTTTTTT. Translation gives CASSPGAGGELFF.

V usage is TRBV27 and J usage is TRBJ2-7; 8 bases fit TRBD1. Germline CDR1 is MNHEY and CDR2 is SMNVEV (reference sequence). Unmatched junction bases numbered 13, after V lost 0 bases and J lost 6 bases. This CDR3 is 17 amino acids long. The CDR3 nucleotides read TGTGCCAGCAGTTTATCGGCAGGGGGCTTGGGCGAGGCCGAGCAGTACTTC. This sequence encodes CASSLSAGGLGEAEQYF.

This chain connects TRBV7-9 to TRBJ2-1; 13 bases match TRBD2. After removal of 8 bases from V and 9 bases from J, the junction contained 10 bases not matched to a gene. Per germline, CDR1 SEHNR and CDR2 FQNEAQ (reference sequence). This CDR3 is built from 15 residues. The CDR3 loop is CASGQGLAGLVEQFF. In DNA form, the CDR3 reads TGTGCCAGCGGCCAGGGACTAGCGGGATTGGTTGAGCAGTTCTTC. Supplemented by reference TRBV7-9 and TRBJ2-1, the full variable domain reads DTGVSQNPRHKITKRGQNVTFRCDPISEHNRLYWYRQTLGQGPEFLTYFQNEAQLEKSRLLSDRFSAERPKGSFSTLEIQRTEQGDSAMYLCASGQGLAGLVEQFFGPGTRLTVL.